This T cell receptor (beta chain) was obtained from a study of blood T cells in healthy people across ages. Germline lookup yields CDR1 LGHNA and CDR2 YNFKEQ. V trimming: 1 base; J trimming: 7 bases; junction bases outside the gene matches: 10. The CDR3 has 17 residues. Using a J-beta primer mix together with a sample-barcoded 5' primer, a second PCR was run for roughly 6 to 12 cycles. A 12-random-nucleotide template-switch adaptor tagged each cDNA molecule. TCRdb reanalysed the 5' RACE reads using MiXCR and keeps one entry per CDR3 protein. The table includes approximately 800,000 distinct CDR3 sequences, around a quarter detected once. This sample was also put to use in a study of T cells of mothers and their children. From that report: Whatever RNA was extracted went entirely into cDNA synthesis, at roughly 1.6 ug per 15 ul. Amplification in the second PCR used the M1S primer, which added sample barcodes and 2-4 random nucleotides.

Sequenced input: blood. The chain carries TRBV4-2 and TRBJ1-2; 12 nucleotides line up with TRBD1. The origin of this receptor is a boy younger than 18 in good health. CDR3 region: CASSQGRDRGREGGYTF. The CDR3 DNA sequence: TGTGCCAGCAGCCAAGGCCGGGACAGGGGGCGTGAAGGTGGCTACACCTTC.